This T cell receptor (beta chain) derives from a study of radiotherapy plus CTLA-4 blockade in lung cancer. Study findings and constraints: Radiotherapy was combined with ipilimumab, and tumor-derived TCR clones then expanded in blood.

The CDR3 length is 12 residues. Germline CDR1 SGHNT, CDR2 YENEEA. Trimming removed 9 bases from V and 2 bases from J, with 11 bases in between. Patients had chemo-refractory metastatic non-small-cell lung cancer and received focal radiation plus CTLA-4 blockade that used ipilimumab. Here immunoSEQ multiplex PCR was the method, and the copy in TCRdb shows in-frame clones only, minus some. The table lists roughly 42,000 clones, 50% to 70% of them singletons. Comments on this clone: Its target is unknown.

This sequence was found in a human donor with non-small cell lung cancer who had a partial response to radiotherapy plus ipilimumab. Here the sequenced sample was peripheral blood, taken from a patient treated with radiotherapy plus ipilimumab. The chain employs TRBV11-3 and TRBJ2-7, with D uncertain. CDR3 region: CASARDTYEQYF. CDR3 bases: TGTGCCAGTGCCCGTGACACCTACGAGCAGTACTTC. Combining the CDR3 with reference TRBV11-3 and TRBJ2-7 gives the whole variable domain EAGVVQSPRYKIIEKKQPVAFWCNPISGHNTLYWYLQNLGQGPELLIRYENEEAVDDSQLPKDRFSAERLKGVDSTLKIQPAELGDSAVYLCASARDTYEQYFGPGTRLTVT.